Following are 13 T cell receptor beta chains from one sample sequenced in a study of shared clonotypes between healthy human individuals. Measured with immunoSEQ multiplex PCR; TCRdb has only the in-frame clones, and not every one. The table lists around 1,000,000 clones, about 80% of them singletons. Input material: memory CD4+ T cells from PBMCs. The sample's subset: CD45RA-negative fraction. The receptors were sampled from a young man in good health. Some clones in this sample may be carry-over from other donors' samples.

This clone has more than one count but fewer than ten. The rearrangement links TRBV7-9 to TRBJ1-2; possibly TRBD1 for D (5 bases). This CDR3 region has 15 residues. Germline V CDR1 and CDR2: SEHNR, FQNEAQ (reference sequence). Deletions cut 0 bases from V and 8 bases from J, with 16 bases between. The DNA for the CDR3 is TGTGCCAGCAGCTTAGCGCTCGGCAGGGCCCTAGGCTACACCTTC. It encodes CASSLALGRALGYTF.

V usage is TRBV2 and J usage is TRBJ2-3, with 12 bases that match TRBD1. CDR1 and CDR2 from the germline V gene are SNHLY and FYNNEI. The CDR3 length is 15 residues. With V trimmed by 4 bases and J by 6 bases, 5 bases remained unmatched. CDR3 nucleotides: TGTGCCAGCAGTGGACCGGGACAGGGGGCGGATACGCAGTATTTT. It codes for CASSGPGQGADTQYF.

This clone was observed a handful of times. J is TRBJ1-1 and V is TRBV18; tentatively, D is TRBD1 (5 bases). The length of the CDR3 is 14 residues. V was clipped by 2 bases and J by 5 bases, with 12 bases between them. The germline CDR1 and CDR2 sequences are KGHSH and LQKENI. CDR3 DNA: TGTGCCAGCTCACCAAGCTCAGGGAGGACTGAAGCTTTCTTT. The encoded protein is CASSPSSGRTEAFF.

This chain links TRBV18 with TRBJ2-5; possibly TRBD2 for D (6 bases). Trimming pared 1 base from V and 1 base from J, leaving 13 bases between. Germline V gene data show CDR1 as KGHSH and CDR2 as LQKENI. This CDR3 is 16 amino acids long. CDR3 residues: CASSPRPRGTQETQYF. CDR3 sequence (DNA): TGTGCCAGCTCACCACGACCGCGGGGCACCCAAGAGACCCAGTACTTC.

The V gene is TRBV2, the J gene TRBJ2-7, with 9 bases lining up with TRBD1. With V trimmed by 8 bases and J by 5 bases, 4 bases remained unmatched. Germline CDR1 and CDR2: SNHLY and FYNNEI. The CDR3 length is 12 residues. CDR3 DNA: TGTGCCAGCCGGGACAGGGTCAACGAGCAGTACTTC. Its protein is CASRDRVNEQYF.

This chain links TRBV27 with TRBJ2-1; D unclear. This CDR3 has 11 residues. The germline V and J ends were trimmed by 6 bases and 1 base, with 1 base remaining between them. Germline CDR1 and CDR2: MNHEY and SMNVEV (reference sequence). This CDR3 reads CASRSYNEQFF. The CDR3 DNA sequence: TGTGCCAGCAGGTCCTACAATGAGCAGTTCTTC.

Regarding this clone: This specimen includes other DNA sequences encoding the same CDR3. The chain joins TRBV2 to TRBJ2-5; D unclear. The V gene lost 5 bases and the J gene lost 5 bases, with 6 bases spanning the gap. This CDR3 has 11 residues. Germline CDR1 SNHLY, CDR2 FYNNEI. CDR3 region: CASSSQETQYF. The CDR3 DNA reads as TGTGCCAGCAGTTCCCAGGAGACCCAGTACTTC.

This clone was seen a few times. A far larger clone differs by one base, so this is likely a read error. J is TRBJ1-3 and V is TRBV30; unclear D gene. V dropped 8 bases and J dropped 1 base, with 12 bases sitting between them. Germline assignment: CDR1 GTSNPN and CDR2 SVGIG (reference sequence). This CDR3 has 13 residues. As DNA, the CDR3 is TGTGCCGGCCACCGCGGTTCTGGAAACACCATATATTTT. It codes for CAGHRGSGNTIYF.

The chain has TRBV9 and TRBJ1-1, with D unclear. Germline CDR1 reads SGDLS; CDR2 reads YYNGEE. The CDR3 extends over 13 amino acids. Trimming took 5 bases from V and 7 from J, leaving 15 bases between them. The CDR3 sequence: CASRPVGSIEAFF. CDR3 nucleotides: TGTGCCAGCAGGCCGGTCGGGAGCATTGAAGCTTTCTTT.

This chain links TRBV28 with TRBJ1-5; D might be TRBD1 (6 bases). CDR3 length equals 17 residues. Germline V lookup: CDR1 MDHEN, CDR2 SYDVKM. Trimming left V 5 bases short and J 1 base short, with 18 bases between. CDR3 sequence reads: CASSGDSRGWSNQPQHF. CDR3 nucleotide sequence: TGTGCCAGCAGTGGGGACTCAAGGGGGTGGAGCAATCAGCCCCAGCATTTT.

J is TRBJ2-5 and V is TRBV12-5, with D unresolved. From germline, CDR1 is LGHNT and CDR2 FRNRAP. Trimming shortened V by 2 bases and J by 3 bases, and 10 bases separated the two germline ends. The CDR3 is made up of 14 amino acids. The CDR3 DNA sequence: TGTGCTAGTGGTTTGAGTTCGACCAAAGAGACCCAGTACTTC. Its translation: CASGLSSTKETQYF.

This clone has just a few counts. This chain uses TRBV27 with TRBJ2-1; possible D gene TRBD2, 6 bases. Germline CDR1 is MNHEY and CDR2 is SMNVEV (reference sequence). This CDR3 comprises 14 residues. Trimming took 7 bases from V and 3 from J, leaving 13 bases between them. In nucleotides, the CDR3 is TGTGCCAGCACGCCAGGGACTCTCTACAATGAGCAGTTCTTC. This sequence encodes CASTPGTLYNEQFF.

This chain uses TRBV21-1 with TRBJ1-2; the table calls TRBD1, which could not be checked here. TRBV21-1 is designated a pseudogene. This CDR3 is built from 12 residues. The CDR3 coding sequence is TGTGCCAGCAGAGGCACAGGCGGATCCTACACCTTC. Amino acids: CASRGTGGSYTF.